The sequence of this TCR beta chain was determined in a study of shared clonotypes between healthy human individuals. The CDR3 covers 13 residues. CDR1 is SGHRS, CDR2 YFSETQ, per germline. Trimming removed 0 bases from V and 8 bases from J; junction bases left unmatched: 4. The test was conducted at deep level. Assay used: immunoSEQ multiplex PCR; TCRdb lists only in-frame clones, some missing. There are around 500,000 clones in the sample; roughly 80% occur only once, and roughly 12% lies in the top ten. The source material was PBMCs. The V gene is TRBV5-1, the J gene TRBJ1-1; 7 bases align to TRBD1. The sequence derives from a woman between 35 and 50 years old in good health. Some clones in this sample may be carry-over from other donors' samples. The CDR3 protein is CASSLGDSLEAFF. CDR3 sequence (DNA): TGCGCCAGCAGCTTGGGGGACAGTCTAGAAGCTTTCTTT.